These 32 T cell receptor beta chains originate from one sample sequenced in a study of blood T cell repertoires in COVID-19. TCRdb keeps only in-frame clones here, not all; method: immunoSEQ multiplex PCR. The sample has 140,000 to 150,000 clones, around four fifths seen once. The material sequenced was peripheral blood. The receptors were gathered from a woman aged 40 to 50 with active or convalescent COVID-19.

J is TRBJ1-6 and V is TRBV19, with D perhaps matching TRBD1 (6 bases). CDR1 and CDR2 (germline): LNHDA, SQIVND (reference sequence). V was trimmed by 3 bases and J by 10 bases, leaving 16 bases between them. The CDR3 loop spans 15 amino acids. CDR3 nucleotides: TGTGCCAGTAGTATGCCCCCAGGGGCAGGATCACCCCTCCACTTT. This translates into CASSMPPGAGSPLHF.

The gene calls are TRBV11-2 and TRBJ2-4, with 9 positions matching TRBD2. Germline V CDR1 and CDR2: SGHAT, FQNNGV. This CDR3 has 16 residues. V lost 4 bases, J lost 7 bases, and 11 bases stayed unmatched. CDR3 bases: TGTGCCAGCAGCTCCCAGCCGGGACTAGCTGCGAACATTCAGTACTTC. Its protein is CASSSQPGLAANIQYF.

Written as DNA, the CDR3 is TGTGCCAGCATAAGTCGGACAGGCTCTGGAAACACCATATATTTT. Its protein is CASISRTGSGNTIYF. The genes are TRBV6-5 and TRBJ1-3, with 7 positions matching TRBD1. The V segment lost 7 bases and the J segment 0 bases; nucleotides outside the gene matches: 6. The CDR3 runs 15 residues. Germline assignment: CDR1 MNHEY and CDR2 SVGAGI.

This chain connects TRBV10-2 to TRBJ1-1; 8 bases line up with TRBD1. Germline-derived CDR1 and CDR2 are WSHSY and SAAADI. After removal of 8 bases from V and 0 bases from J, the junction contained 5 bases not matched to a gene. The CDR3 is 14 residues long. The DNA of the CDR3 is TGCGCCAGCTGGACAGGGTCCATGAACACTGAAGCTTTCTTT. Translated: CASWTGSMNTEAFF.

This chain joins TRBV27 and TRBJ1-1; 8 bases fit TRBD1. This CDR3 has 18 amino acids. The junction had 19 bases not matched to a gene; V was cut back by 5 bases and J by 5 bases. Germline V lookup: CDR1 MNHEY, CDR2 SMNVEV (reference sequence). CDR3 amino acids: CASSPDAARRTGFTEAFF. CDR3 sequence (DNA): TGTGCCAGCAGTCCTGACGCCGCCCGGAGGACAGGGTTTACTGAAGCTTTCTTT.

CDR3 in DNA: TGTGCCAGCCGACAGGGGGCCACCAATCAGCCCCAGCATTTT. It translates to CASRQGATNQPQHF. The rearrangement uses TRBV19 and TRBJ1-5; TRBD1 matches at 10 bases. Germline CDR1 LNHDA, CDR2 SQIVND (reference sequence). J lost 3 bases, V lost 9 bases, and 5 bases had no gene match. The CDR3 has 14 amino acids.

The gene calls are TRBV18 and TRBJ2-5; D is perhaps TRBD1 (6 bases). The germline V and J ends were trimmed by 3 bases and 1 base, with 12 bases remaining between them. Per germline, CDR1 KGHSH and CDR2 LQKENI. This CDR3 region has 15 residues. CDR3 DNA sequence: TGTGCCAGCTCACCCACCGTGGGGGCCCAAGAGACCCAGTACTTC. Its protein product is CASSPTVGAQETQYF.

J is TRBJ2-7 and V is TRBV11-2, with 7 bases matching TRBD1. The CDR3 length is 14 residues. V shed 1 base, J shed 3 bases, and the junction held 3 bases outside the gene matches. Germline CDR1 SGHAT, CDR2 FQNNGV. The CDR3 DNA reads as TGTGCCAGCAGCTTAGGGGACAGTCTCTACGAGCAGTACTTC. Translating it yields CASSLGDSLYEQYF.

This chain links TRBV28 with TRBJ1-2, with D uncertain. The CDR3 spans 17 residues. Germline-derived CDR1 and CDR2 are MDHEN and SYDVKM. The ends were cut back, 6 bases at V and 2 bases at J, with 22 bases in the middle. The CDR3 spells CASSLPYSLLLNYGYTF. The CDR3 DNA sequence: TGTGCCAGCAGCCTCCCCTACAGCCTACTGCTCAACTATGGCTACACCTTC.

This rearrangement joins TRBV5-5 to TRBJ1-4; possible D gene TRBD1, 5 bases. The V end was cut by 1 base, the J end by 4 bases, with 8 bases between. Germline V gives CDR1 SGHKS, CDR2 YYEKEE (reference sequence). The CDR3 sequence is 14 residues long. The chain's CDR3 is CASSLPQVNEKLFF. Written as DNA, the CDR3 is TGTGCCAGCAGCTTGCCACAGGTTAATGAAAAACTGTTTTTT.

The chain carries TRBV7-8 and TRBJ1-1; no clear D gene. The CDR3 contains 13 residues. Germline CDR1 and CDR2: SGHVS and FQNEAQ. V was shortened by 5 bases and J by 3 bases, with 10 bases between the two germline ends. This chain's CDR3 is CASSLPRDTEAFF. CDR3 sequence (DNA): TGTGCCAGCAGCCTCCCCCGGGACACTGAAGCTTTCTTT.

Here the CDR3 reads CASSHDMNTEAFF. DNA for the CDR3: TGTGCCAGCAGCCATGACATGAACACTGAAGCTTTCTTT. The chain combines TRBV3-1 (or the pseudogene TRBV3-2) with TRBJ1-1; D remains unclear. Germline CDR1 LGHDT, CDR2 YNNKEL (reference sequence). The CDR3 runs 13 residues. Trimming cost V 3 bases and J 0 bases, with 5 bases left between them.

This clone was seen only once. The chain combines TRBV19 with TRBJ2-7; D uncertain. The CDR3 has 13 residues. CDR1 is LNHDA and CDR2 is SQIVND in the germline V gene (reference sequence). The V end was cut by 5 bases, the J end by 3 bases, with 11 bases between. CDR3 residues: CASSEPPVYEQYF. The CDR3 DNA follows: TGTGCCAGTAGTGAACCCCCGGTCTACGAGCAGTACTTC.

This clone was seen only once. The rearrangement uses TRBV18 and TRBJ1-6; D is unresolved. V was clipped by 3 bases and J by 0 bases, with 9 bases between them. The CDR3 sequence is 16 residues long. Germline CDR1 KGHSH, CDR2 LQKENI. The chain's CDR3 is CASSPGGSSYNSPLHF. CDR3 in DNA: TGTGCCAGCTCACCCGGAGGAAGCTCCTATAATTCACCCCTCCACTTT.

CDR3 sequence reads: CASSQTTGFYGYTF. CDR3 bases: TGTGCCAGCAGCCAAACGACAGGCTTCTATGGCTACACCTTC. This rearrangement joins TRBV7-2 to TRBJ1-2; TRBD1 is a possible D gene (6 bases). Trimming pared 5 bases from V and 4 bases from J, leaving 14 bases between. CDR1 and CDR2 from the germline V gene are SGHTA and FQGNSA. CDR3 length: 14 residues. The full variable domain, rest sourced from reference TRBV7-2 and TRBJ1-2, is GAGVSQSPSNKVTEKGKDVELRCDPISGHTALYWYRQSLGQGLEFLIYFQGNSAPDKSGLPSDRFSAERTGGSVSTLTIQRTQQEDSAVYLCASSQTTGFYGYTFGSGTRLTVV.

This chain links TRBV18 with TRBJ1-1; 7 nucleotides agree with TRBD1. The CDR3 sequence is 13 residues long. Germline V gene sequence: CDR1 KGHSH, CDR2 LQKENI. Trimming took 3 bases from V and 7 from J; bases not matched to a gene: 5. The CDR3 region has the DNA TGTGCCAGCTCACCGACAGGGTCCGATGAAGCTTTCTTT. Protein: CASSPTGSDEAFF.

This chain connects TRBV11-2 to TRBJ1-1; TRBD1 might be the D (5 bases). The V end was cut by 8 bases, the J end by 0 bases, with 22 bases between. Germline CDR1 reads SGHAT; CDR2 reads FQNNGV. There are 17 residues in the CDR3. This CDR3 reads CASRPIPWRGLNTEAFF. The DNA of the CDR3 is TGTGCCAGCCGACCAATCCCCTGGCGGGGACTGAACACTGAAGCTTTCTTT.

This clone was seen a single time. This sequence joins TRBV7-2 and TRBJ2-1, with TRBD2 identical over 9 bases. Trimming at V came to 4 bases and at J to 5 bases, leaving 9 bases not matched to a gene. The length of the CDR3 is 16 residues. Germline CDR1 is SGHTA and CDR2 is FQGNSA. The chain's CDR3 is CASSSYPSGTHNEQFF. The DNA for the CDR3 is TGTGCCAGCAGCTCCTACCCTAGCGGGACCCACAATGAGCAGTTCTTC.

The chain recombines TRBV7-9 with TRBJ1-5, with D maybe TRBD1 (5 bases). This CDR3 is 13 amino acids long. Germline V gene sequence: CDR1 SEHNR, CDR2 FQNEAQ (reference sequence). Trimming took off 1 base at V and 10 bases at J, with 11 bases between the two ends. The CDR3 nucleotides read TGTGCCAGCAGCTTAGGGGGGGAATCTCCCCAGCATTTT. This sequence encodes CASSLGGESPQHF.

The chain employs TRBV6-5 and TRBJ1-6, with a weak D call TRBD1 (5 bases). Trimming stripped 3 bases from V and 4 bases from J, with 7 bases between. The CDR3 length is 14 residues. The germline V gene has CDR1 MNHEY and CDR2 SVGAGI. CDR3 in amino acids: CASSYSGYNSPLHF. The CDR3 DNA reads TGTGCCAGCAGTTATTCAGGGTATAATTCACCCCTCCACTTT.

This chain links TRBV5-1 with TRBJ1-4; D perhaps matches TRBD1 (5 bases). The CDR3 has 14 residues. Looked up from germline, CDR1 is SGHRS and CDR2 is YFSETQ. V was shortened by 4 bases and J by 2 bases, with 9 bases between the two germline ends. CDR3 amino acids: CASSPQDTNEKLFF. As DNA, the CDR3 is TGCGCCAGCAGCCCACAGGACACTAATGAAAAACTGTTTTTT. The full variable domain, rest sourced from reference TRBV5-1 and TRBJ1-4, is KAGVTQTPRYLIKTRGQQVTLSCSPISGHRSVSWYQQTPGQGLQFLFEYFSETQRNKGNFPGRFSGRQFSNSRSEMNVSTLELGDSALYLCASSPQDTNEKLFFGSGTQLSVL.

The rearrangement uses TRBV5-4 and TRBJ2-3, with TRBD2 matching 7 bases. Germline CDR1 SGHNT, CDR2 YYREEE (reference sequence). This CDR3 is 15 amino acids long. J gave up 4 bases and V 4 bases, and 9 bases lay outside the gene matches. The CDR3 DNA sequence: TGTGCCAGCAGCGCGGACGGTCGGGGGGCAGATACGCAGTATTTT. As protein: CASSADGRGADTQYF.

This clone is a singleton in its sample. The CDR3 DNA sequence: TGTGCCATCTCCGGGGGGATTGGCACAGATACGCAGTATTTT. The encoded protein is CAISGGIGTDTQYF. The V gene is TRBV10-3, the J gene TRBJ2-3; 7 bases line up with TRBD2. After removal of 8 bases from V and 1 base from J, the junction contained 6 bases not matched to a gene. This CDR3 has 14 residues. The germline V gene has CDR1 ENHRY and CDR2 SYGVKD.

This clone was observed once. This chain joins TRBV19 and TRBJ2-7; 7 bases map to TRBD1. The CDR3 loop spans 19 amino acids. CDR1 is LNHDA, CDR2 SQIVND, per germline (reference sequence). V was pared by 0 bases and J by 0 bases, with 14 bases of the junction left unmatched. The CDR3 loop is CASSIDGPGLSGGSYEQYF. The CDR3 DNA is TGTGCCAGTAGTATAGATGGCCCAGGCCTTTCAGGGGGCTCCTACGAGCAGTACTTC.

The CDR3 sequence: CASSSDRGLGNQPQHF. In DNA form, the CDR3 reads TGTGCCAGCAGCTCGGACAGGGGGCTCGGCAATCAGCCCCAGCATTTT. The chain uses TRBV5-5 and TRBJ1-5, with 11 bases that match TRBD1. The CDR3 totals 16 residues. Germline V CDR1 and CDR2: SGHKS, YYEKEE (reference sequence). Trimming removed 3 bases from V and 2 bases from J; junction bases left unmatched: 4.

The V call is TRBV28, the J call TRBJ1-2; D call uncertain. The CDR3 spans 13 residues. CDR1 and CDR2 from the germline V gene are MDHEN and SYDVKM. V dropped 1 base and J dropped 4 bases, with 7 bases sitting between them. The CDR3 here is CASSLSVSYGYTF. The CDR3 nucleotides are TGTGCCAGCAGTTTATCTGTGTCCTATGGCTACACCTTC.

V usage is TRBV6-6 and J usage is TRBJ1-2, with a weak D call TRBD1 (6 bases). Trimming stripped 11 bases from V and 14 bases from J, with 21 bases between. CDR1 and CDR2 from the germline V gene are MNHNY and SVGAGI (reference sequence). CDR3 size: 11 residues. The DNA for the CDR3 is TGTGCCCTTTCTCTGGGACAAGGCCAAACCTTC. It specifies CALSLGQGQTF.

The V call is TRBV12-3 or TRBV12-4, the J call TRBJ2-7; 7 bases map to TRBD2. The CDR3 loop spans 12 amino acids. The junction had 5 bases not matched to a gene; V was cut back by 6 bases and J by 6 bases. In DNA, the CDR3 is TGTGCCAGCAGCCGGACTAGGGGCGAGCAGTACTTC. Its protein is CASSRTRGEQYF.

Only a few counts were recorded for this clone. The chain combines TRBV5-1 with TRBJ1-2, with 8 bases that match TRBD1. V lost 5 bases, J lost 3 bases, and 6 bases stayed unmatched. This CDR3 has 14 residues. Germline CDR1 and CDR2: SGHRS and YFSETQ. This CDR3 reads CASSRTGGDYGYTF. The CDR3 DNA is TGCGCCAGCAGTCGTACAGGGGGGGACTATGGCTACACCTTC.

The chain employs TRBV6-2 or TRBV6-3 and TRBJ2-7; no definite D call. V shed 0 bases and J shed 6 bases, with 9 bases lying between them. CDR1 MNHEY and CDR2 SVGEGT come from the germline V gene. The CDR3 contains 13 residues. The CDR3 loop reads CASSYSGRAEQYF. CDR3 DNA sequence: TGTGCCAGCAGTTACTCGGGCCGAGCCGAGCAGTACTTC.

V usage is TRBV27 and J usage is TRBJ2-2, with D unresolved. The CDR3 has 16 amino acids. Trimming shortened V by 8 bases and J by 5 bases, and 21 bases separated the two germline ends. Germline assignment: CDR1 MNHEY and CDR2 SMNVEV (reference sequence). CDR3 loop: CASAGWKLRRTGELFF. The DNA of the CDR3 is TGTGCCAGCGCTGGGTGGAAACTACGTCGTACCGGGGAGCTGTTTTTT.

Written as DNA, the CDR3 is TGTGCCAGCAGCCACCGGGACAGTAATGAAAAACTGTTTTTT. Protein product: CASSHRDSNEKLFF. This chain uses TRBV3-1 (or the pseudogene TRBV3-2) with TRBJ1-4, with 7 bases lining up with TRBD1. This CDR3 comprises 14 residues. Trimming took 3 bases from V and 4 from J; bases not matched to a gene: 2. CDR1 and CDR2 (germline): LGHDT, YNNKEL (reference sequence).